The 18 T cell receptor beta chains given below trace back to one sample, sequenced in a study of beta chain features in type 1 diabetes (dated by TCRdb to the late 2010s). Overall results and qualifications from the work: Type 1 diabetes patients showed a moderate but significant shortening of TCRB CDR3 length in all four CD4+ subsets.

The library was generated by the immunoSEQ multiplex PCR assay. The High Capacity cDNA Reverse Transcription Kit was used to reverse transcribe all of the isolated RNA, meaning that expressed TCRB transcripts were what got sequenced. This immuneACCESS table, as held by TCRdb, lists in-frame sequences with V and J called but not all clones. Of the missing ones, under half trace to an unresolved V gene in checked studies; the others have no known cause. The sample data list hundreds of thousands of clones, and around 15% of these were observed just once. Together, the top ten hold approximately 0.022% of the sample. These receptors are not linked to any known antigen. The sequenced material came from naive CD4+ T cells from blood. Taken with the paper, the label for cell subset or site translates to: true naive CD4+ T cells. The receptor source for this set is a young man with type 1 diabetes.

This clone has just a few counts. Other DNA sequences of this sample code for an identical CDR3. The genes are TRBV2 and TRBJ1-5; D call uncertain. Looked up from germline, CDR1 is SNHLY and CDR2 is FYNNEI. The CDR3 length is 12 residues. Trimming cost V 6 bases and J 0 bases, with 3 bases left between them. CDR3 sequence reads: CASSYSNQPQHF. The CDR3 bases are TGTGCCAGCAGCTATAGCAATCAGCCCCAGCATTTT.

The chain carries TRBV7-6 and TRBJ1-1; D unresolved. CDR1 is SGHVS and CDR2 is FNYEAQ in the germline V gene. Trimming removed 2 bases at V and 4 bases at J, with 11 bases between. The CDR3 sequence is 14 residues long. The DNA of the CDR3 is TGTGCCAGCAGCTTATTAGAATCGGCCACTGAAGCTTTCTTT. Its protein product is CASSLLESATEAFF. Full variable domain (missing parts from reference TRBV7-6 and TRBJ1-1): GAGVSQSPRYKVTKRGQDVALRCDPISGHVSLYWYRQALGQGPEFLTYFNYEAQQDKSGLPNDRFSAERPEGSISTLTIQRTEQRDSAMYRCASSLLESATEAFFGQGTRLTVV.

The rearrangement joins TRBV5-1 to TRBJ1-4, with 9 bases matching TRBD1. V lost 4 bases, J lost 7 bases, and 8 bases stayed unmatched. The CDR3 extends over 15 amino acids. CDR1 SGHRS and CDR2 YFSETQ come from the germline V gene. The CDR3 region is CASSLGQGIAEKLFF. CDR3 coding DNA: TGCGCCAGCAGCCTGGGACAGGGCATTGCTGAAAAACTGTTTTTT.

The table lists this clone with a few counts. The rearrangement uses TRBV6-5 and TRBJ1-1; D unresolved. Germline V lookup: CDR1 MNHEY, CDR2 SVGAGI. The CDR3 has 13 residues. Trimming left V 6 bases short and J 5 bases short, with 13 bases between. CDR3 in amino acids: CASRLPGGTEAFF. The CDR3 DNA follows: TGTGCCAGCAGGTTACCCGGTGGGACTGAAGCTTTCTTT.

The genes are TRBV7-9 and TRBJ2-3; 11 nucleotides line up with TRBD2. The CDR3 is 16 amino acids. The V segment lost 3 bases and the J segment 2 bases; nucleotides outside the gene matches: 4. Germline V gene sequence: CDR1 SEHNR, CDR2 FQNEAQ (reference sequence). CDR3 in DNA: TGTGCCAGCAGCTTTCTACTAGCGGGGGTCACAGATACGCAGTATTTT. This sequence encodes CASSFLLAGVTDTQYF.

The chain combines TRBV5-1 with TRBJ1-4, with D maybe TRBD1 (5 bases). Trimming shortened V by 4 bases and J by 5 bases, and 18 bases separated the two germline ends. Per germline, CDR1 SGHRS and CDR2 YFSETQ. The CDR3 is made up of 16 amino acids. CDR3 residues: CASSTGLPRGNEKLFF. Written as DNA, the CDR3 is TGCGCCAGCAGCACGGGACTCCCGAGGGGCAATGAAAAACTGTTTTTT.

The V gene is TRBV18, the J gene TRBJ2-7; D may match TRBD1 or TRBD2 (5 bases each). CDR3 size: 12 residues. Per germline, CDR1 KGHSH and CDR2 LQKENI. Trimming left V 3 bases short and J 8 bases short, with 11 bases between. CDR3 sequence (DNA): TGTGCCAGCTCACCCGGGGACCCTCAGCAGTACTTC. Protein product: CASSPGDPQQYF.

The chain employs TRBV5-1 and TRBJ2-2; TRBD2 agrees at 7 bases. Looked up from germline, CDR1 is SGHRS and CDR2 is YFSETQ. The CDR3 consists of 16 residues. V shed 4 bases, J shed 6 bases, and the junction held 12 bases outside the gene matches. The CDR3 DNA sequence: TGCGCCAGCAGCGCCGGGACTATCAACTTCCCCGGGGAGCTGTTTTTT. Translating it yields CASSAGTINFPGELFF.

This clone has only a few counts. The chain is built from TRBV6-4 and TRBJ1-1; D unresolved. The length of the CDR3 is 13 residues. Trimming took 4 bases from V and 1 from J, leaving 7 bases between them. Germline V gene sequence: CDR1 MRHNA, CDR2 SNTAGT. The CDR3 loop is CASSVQGNTEAFF. The CDR3 region has the DNA TGTGCCAGCAGTGTCCAAGGGAACACTGAAGCTTTCTTT.

This clone was observed a handful of times. The chain combines TRBV6-1 with TRBJ2-3; the D call may be TRBD1 or TRBD2 (6 bases each). CDR1 is MNHNS, CDR2 SASEGT, per germline. The length of the CDR3 is 14 residues. Trimming removed 7 bases at V and 0 bases at J, with 11 bases between. CDR3 residues: CASTGGGSTDTQYF. The CDR3 bases are TGTGCCAGCACCGGAGGGGGAAGCACAGATACGCAGTATTTT.

The V and J genes are TRBV5-1 and TRBJ2-7, with D possibly being TRBD1 (5 bases). Germline V CDR1 and CDR2: SGHRS, YFSETQ. Trimming took off 4 bases at V and 0 bases at J, with 23 bases between the two ends. This CDR3 has 18 residues. CDR3 sequence reads: CASSKRVDTGSLSYEQYF. CDR3 DNA: TGCGCCAGCAGCAAACGGGTGGACACAGGATCGCTCTCCTACGAGCAGTACTTC.

This clone was counted between two and nine times. The chain carries TRBV10-3 and TRBJ2-3; 10 nucleotides line up with TRBD2. Germline CDR1 ENHRY, CDR2 SYGVKD. This CDR3 spans 16 amino acids. With 6 bases clipped from V and 1 base from J, the junction kept 7 bases outside the gene matches. CDR3 nucleotide sequence: TGTGCCATCAGCACCCCCGGGACTAGCGGCACAGATACGCAGTATTTT. Translation gives CAISTPGTSGTDTQYF.

The rearrangement uses TRBV4-1 and TRBJ2-7, with D possibly being TRBD1 (6 bases). There are 14 residues in the CDR3. Between the trimmed V and J ends, which lost 3 bases and 3 bases, there was a span of 12 bases. CDR1 is MGHRA, CDR2 YSYEKL, per germline. The CDR3 spells CASSQRTEGYEQYF. DNA for the CDR3: TGCGCCAGCAGCCAGAGGACAGAGGGCTACGAGCAGTACTTC.

The chain employs TRBV7-3 and TRBJ2-3; 9 nucleotides agree with TRBD1. The trim removed 5 bases at V and 2 bases at J, leaving 5 bases unmatched. Germline V lookup: CDR1 SGHTA, CDR2 FQGTGA. The CDR3 has 15 residues. CDR3 region: CASSPGTGNTDTQYF. The CDR3 DNA sequence: TGTGCCAGCAGCCCCGGGACAGGGAACACAGATACGCAGTATTTT. The whole variable domain, filled in from reference TRBV7-3 and TRBJ2-3, reads GAGVSQTPSNKVTEKGKYVELRCDPISGHTALYWYRQSLGQGPEFLIYFQGTGAADDSGLPNDRFFAVRPEGSVSTLKIQRTERGDSAVYLCASSPGTGNTDTQYFGPGTRLTVL.

This clone turned up a few times. This chain's CDR3 is CASTEGGTQETQYF. CDR3 nucleotides: TGTGCCAGCACCGAAGGGGGAACTCAAGAGACCCAGTACTTC. The V gene is TRBV2, the J gene TRBJ2-5, with a tentative D call TRBD1 (6 bases). V lost 7 bases to trimming and J lost 2 bases, with 14 bases between them. CDR1 and CDR2 (germline): SNHLY, FYNNEI. The CDR3 is 14 residues long.

This clone was observed a handful of times. The chain is built from TRBV18 and TRBJ2-7, with 10 bases lining up with TRBD1. CDR3 length: 15 residues. The germline gives CDR1 KGHSH, CDR2 LQKENI. The V segment lost 2 bases and the J segment 2 bases; nucleotides outside the gene matches: 3. CDR3 in DNA: TGTGCCAGCTCACCAGGGACAGGGGAAACCTACGAGCAGTACTTC. It yields the protein CASSPGTGETYEQYF.

This chain joins TRBV25-1 and TRBJ1-2; D is uncertain. Trimming removed 3 bases from V and 3 bases from J, with 8 bases in between. This CDR3 contains 13 residues. Germline V gene lookup returns CDR1 MGHDK and CDR2 SYGVNS. In nucleotides, the CDR3 is TGTGCCAGCAGTGATGGTTTTGACTATGGCTACACCTTC. It is translated as CASSDGFDYGYTF.

In this sample, this clone turned up a few times. This chain uses TRBV4-1 with TRBJ2-7, with 10 positions matching TRBD1. CDR1 is MGHRA, CDR2 YSYEKL, per germline. Unmatched junction bases numbered 7, after V lost 1 base and J lost 4 bases. There are 16 residues in the CDR3. CDR3 DNA: TGCGCCAGCAGCCAAGTCCCGGGACAGGGGACGTACGAGCAGTACTTC. Translated: CASSQVPGQGTYEQYF.